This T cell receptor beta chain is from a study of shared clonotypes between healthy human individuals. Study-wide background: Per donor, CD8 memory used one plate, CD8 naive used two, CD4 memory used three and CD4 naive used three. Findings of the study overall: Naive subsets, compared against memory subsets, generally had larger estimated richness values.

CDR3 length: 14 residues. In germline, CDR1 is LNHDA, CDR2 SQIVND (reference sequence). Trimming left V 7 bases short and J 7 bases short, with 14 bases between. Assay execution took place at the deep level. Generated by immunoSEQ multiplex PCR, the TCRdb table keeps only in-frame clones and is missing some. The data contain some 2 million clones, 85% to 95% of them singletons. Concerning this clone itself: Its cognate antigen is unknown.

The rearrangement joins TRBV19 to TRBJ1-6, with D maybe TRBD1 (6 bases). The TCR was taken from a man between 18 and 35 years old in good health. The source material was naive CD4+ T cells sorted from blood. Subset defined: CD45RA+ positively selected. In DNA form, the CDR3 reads TGTGCCAGTACCGAACAGGGTTCAAATTCACCCCTCCACTTT. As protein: CASTEQGSNSPLHF. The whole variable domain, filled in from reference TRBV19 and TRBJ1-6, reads DGGITQSPKYLFRKEGQNVTLSCEQNLNHDAMYWYRQDPGQGLRLIYYSQIVNDFQKGDIAEGYSVSREKKESFPLTVTSAQKNPTAFYLCASTEQGSNSPLHFGNGTRLTVT.